This T cell receptor (beta chain) was documented in a study of blood T cell repertoires in COVID-19. Recruited during active infection, patients (from Seattle) were subsequently followed longitudinally. Here immunoSEQ multiplex PCR was the method, and the copy in TCRdb shows in-frame clones only, minus some. The sample includes about 93,000 clones, 75% to 90% of them seen just once. J was trimmed by 4 bases and V by 5 bases; bases with no gene match: 4. CDR1 is LGHNA and CDR2 is YNFKEQ in the germline V gene. The CDR3 totals 14 residues. This clone was counted only a few times. This chain links TRBV4-2 with TRBJ2-7; 11 bases line up with TRBD1. Sample: peripheral blood. The TCR sequence derives from a man aged 55 to 70 with COVID-19, enrolled during active disease. CDR3 sequence: CASSKDRGQYEQYF. The DNA for the CDR3 is TGTGCCAGCAGCAAGGACAGGGGGCAATACGAGCAGTACTTC.